This T cell receptor beta chain was recorded in a study of blood T cell repertoires in COVID-19. This CDR3 is built from 15 residues. V was clipped by 0 bases and J by 3 bases, with 10 bases between them. CDR1 is ENHRY, CDR2 SYGVKD, per germline. Which cohort a participant joined came from the clinical history participants gave. In the authors' workflow: Estimated nucleated cell counts came from reference gene primer amplification. Method: immunoSEQ multiplex PCR; TCRdb's copy keeps in-frame clones and lacks some. V and J calls and clone size follow that table, whereas D and trimming were derived from the DNA. The sample carries 150,000 or so clones, 84% recorded once.

The TCR originated in a woman in her 50s who had been exposed to COVID-19. The chain carries TRBV10-3 and TRBJ2-3, with unresolved D. The sample was PBMCs or T cells enriched from blood (not recorded which). The CDR3 sequence is CAISESRTLTDTQYF. The CDR3 coding sequence is TGTGCCATCAGTGAGTCGAGAACTTTAACAGATACGCAGTATTTT.